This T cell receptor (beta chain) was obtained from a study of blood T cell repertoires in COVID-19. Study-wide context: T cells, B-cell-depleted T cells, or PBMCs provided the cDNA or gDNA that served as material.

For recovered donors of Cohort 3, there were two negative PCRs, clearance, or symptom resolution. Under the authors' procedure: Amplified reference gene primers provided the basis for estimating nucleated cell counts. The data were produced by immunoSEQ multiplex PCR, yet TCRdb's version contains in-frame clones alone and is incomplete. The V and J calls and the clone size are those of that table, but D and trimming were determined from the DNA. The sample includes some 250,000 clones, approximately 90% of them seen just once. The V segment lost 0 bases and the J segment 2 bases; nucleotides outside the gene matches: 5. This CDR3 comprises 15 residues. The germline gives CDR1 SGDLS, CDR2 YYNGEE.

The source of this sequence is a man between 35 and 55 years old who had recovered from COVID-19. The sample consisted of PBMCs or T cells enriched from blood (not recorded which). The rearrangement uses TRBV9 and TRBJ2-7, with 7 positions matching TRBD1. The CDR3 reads CASSVGLDRTYEQYF. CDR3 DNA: TGTGCCAGCAGCGTAGGTCTGGACAGGACCTACGAGCAGTACTTC.